This T cell receptor (beta chain) is drawn from a study of T cells in localized non-small cell lung cancer. Study conclusions and caveats: Without multi-region sequencing, intratumor heterogeneity could not be excluded. The appearance of a median approximately 57 of the top 100 tumor clones was seen in adjacent lung.

Assay: immunoSEQ multiplex PCR; the TCRdb copy retains only in-frame clones and omits some. Among 45,000 or so clones listed, 90% to 95% were seen once. V was cut by 5 bases and J by 2 bases, with 12 bases left in between. The CDR3 sequence is 14 residues long. From germline, CDR1 is SGHAT and CDR2 FQNNGV. In the case of this clone: What it binds is unknown.

The TCR sequence derives from a woman aged 35 to 70 with stage II lung adenocarcinoma. The V and J genes are TRBV11-2 and TRBJ1-1; D not certain. The input for sequencing was PBMCs, taken before any cancer treatment. The DNA of the CDR3 is TGTGCCAGCAGCCCTGTTGGCCTCAACACTGAAGCTTTCTTT. As protein: CASSPVGLNTEAFF.